These 14 T cell receptor beta chains were all obtained from the same sample, sequenced in a study of shared clonotypes between healthy human individuals. Sequencing used immunoSEQ multiplex PCR; TCRdb keeps in-frame clones, though not all of them. The table records fewer than 1 million clones, 96% of them present only once. In the naive CD8 group, cells lacked CD45RO and were positively selected for CCR7, so terminally differentiated effector memory CD45RA+ cells were left out. The material sequenced was naive CD8+ T cells sorted from blood. Every receptor here comes from a man aged 30 to 45 in good health.

The chain recombines TRBV10-1 with TRBJ1-4; D gene ambiguous. The length of the CDR3 is 15 residues. The germline V gene has CDR1 WNHNN and CDR2 SYGVQD (reference sequence). Trimming shortened V by 4 bases and J by 0 bases, and 9 bases separated the two germline ends. Written as DNA, the CDR3 is TGCGCCAGCAGTGCGGGCCTCGCAACTAATGAAAAACTGTTTTTT. Translating gives CASSAGLATNEKLFF.

The chain has TRBV5-1 and TRBJ2-7; D not resolved. CDR3 length: 14 amino acids. In germline, CDR1 is SGHRS, CDR2 YFSETQ. With 4 bases removed from V and 2 bases from J, the gap between germline ends came to 13 bases. CDR3 protein: CASSLLGPTYEQYF. The CDR3 nucleotides read TGCGCCAGCAGCCTGCTTGGCCCCACCTACGAGCAGTACTTC.

The CDR3 protein is CASSSAAGDEQYF. The DNA for the CDR3 is TGTGCCAGCAGCTCCGCGGCGGGAGACGAGCAGTACTTC. This sequence joins TRBV7-9 and TRBJ2-7; 7 positions match TRBD2. Germline lookup yields CDR1 SEHNR and CDR2 FQNEAQ (reference sequence). V gave up 4 bases and J gave up 5 bases; unmatched junction bases: 5. This CDR3 spans 13 amino acids.

Here the CDR3 reads CASSFHVLGTGDIQPQHF. The CDR3 bases are TGTGCCAGCAGTTTTCACGTCCTCGGGACAGGGGATATTCAGCCCCAGCATTTT. This sequence joins TRBV2 and TRBJ1-5, with TRBD1 matching 10 bases. The V gene's germline CDR1 is SNHLY and CDR2 FYNNEI. The CDR3 length is 18 residues. V dropped 5 bases and J dropped 6; count of bases not matched to a gene: 16.

The table lists this clone with a count of one. The genes are TRBV7-6 and TRBJ2-7; no firm D call. Germline CDR1 is SGHVS and CDR2 is FNYEAQ. The CDR3 sequence is 13 residues long. The ends were cut back, 1 base at V and 0 bases at J, with 4 bases in the middle. CDR3 in DNA: TGTGCCAGCAGCTTAGAAAACTCCTACGAGCAGTACTTC. Encoded protein: CASSLENSYEQYF.

The chain uses TRBV29-1 and TRBJ2-5; 8 bases fit TRBD1. The length of the CDR3 is 14 residues. Germline trimming cut 3 bases from V and 5 bases from J; bases unmatched to any gene: 8. Looked up from germline, CDR1 is SQVTM and CDR2 is ANQGSEA. In DNA, the CDR3 is TGCAGCGTTGAGGACAGGGACGAGGAGGAGACCCAGTACTTC. Its protein product is CSVEDRDEEETQYF.

This rearrangement joins TRBV5-1 to TRBJ1-1, with 11 bases aligning to TRBD1. The V gene end was trimmed by 4 bases and the J gene end by 4 bases; junction bases not matched to a gene: 9. The CDR3 runs to 16 residues. Per germline, CDR1 SGHRS and CDR2 YFSETQ. CDR3 in DNA: TGCGCCAGCAGCCTCGGGACAGGGGGTGAGGGCACTGAAGCTTTCTTT. It codes for CASSLGTGGEGTEAFF.

The chain combines TRBV6-5 with TRBJ2-3, with D maybe TRBD1 (5 bases). The germline V gene has CDR1 MNHEY and CDR2 SVGAGI. V was clipped by 4 bases and J by 2 bases, with 7 bases between them. This CDR3 has 13 amino acids. The CDR3 DNA reads TGTGCCAGCAGTTCGGACACCACAGATACGCAGTATTTT. This translates into CASSSDTTDTQYF.

J is TRBJ1-4 and V is TRBV5-6; a weak D match, TRBD1 (5 bases). CDR1 SGHDT and CDR2 YYEEEE come from the germline V gene. The length of the CDR3 is 14 residues. Trimming removed 0 bases from V and 4 bases from J, with 7 bases in between. CDR3 in amino acids: CASSLGRGNEKLFF. The CDR3 DNA follows: TGTGCCAGCAGCTTGGGGAGGGGTAATGAAAAACTGTTTTTT.

V usage is TRBV30 and J usage is TRBJ1-3, with a tentative D call TRBD1 (6 bases). The V end was cut by 2 bases, the J end by 0 bases, with 20 bases between. CDR1 is GTSNPN, CDR2 SVGIG, per germline (reference sequence). The CDR3 runs 18 residues. The CDR3 DNA reads as TGTGCCTGGAGTTGGGCTCGGGAGGAAGGGGGCTCTGGAAACACCATATATTTT. It yields the protein CAWSWAREEGGSGNTIYF.

The chain couples TRBV4-1 to TRBJ1-1; D is perhaps TRBD1 (6 bases). Germline V lookup: CDR1 MGHRA, CDR2 YSYEKL. Deletions cut 5 bases from V and 1 base from J, with 11 bases between. The CDR3 is made up of 14 amino acids. This CDR3 reads CASSYRDGNTEAFF. The CDR3, as DNA: TGCGCCAGCAGCTACAGGGATGGGAACACTGAAGCTTTCTTT.

This clone has only one observation. This chain connects TRBV11-2 to TRBJ1-5, with D possibly matching TRBD1 (5 bases). CDR3 size: 16 residues. Germline CDR1 is SGHAT and CDR2 is FQNNGV. V lost 3 bases, J lost 2 bases, and 14 bases lay in between. The CDR3 region has the DNA TGTGCCAGCAGCTTGGGGCAGGGCTTGCGCAATCAGCCCCAGCATTTT. Its protein product is CASSLGQGLRNQPQHF.

This clone was seen just once. The genes are TRBV28 and TRBJ1-5; 9 nucleotides match TRBD1. This CDR3 contains 16 residues. Germline CDR1 is MDHEN and CDR2 is SYDVKM. V shed 8 bases, J shed 5 bases, and the junction held 13 bases outside the gene matches. CDR3 amino acids: CASSSSGTGHHQPQHF. For the CDR3, the DNA is TGTGCCAGCTCCTCTTCCGGGACAGGGCATCATCAGCCCCAGCATTTT.

The gene calls are TRBV2 and TRBJ2-3; D is unclear. Trimming stripped 7 bases from V and 1 base from J, with 12 bases between. Germline V CDR1 and CDR2: SNHLY, FYNNEI. The CDR3 length is 14 residues. CDR3 bases: TGTGCCAGCACCGCAGGCTCGGGCACAGATACGCAGTATTTT. This translates into CASTAGSGTDTQYF.